The 32 T cell receptor beta chains listed next were all sequenced from one sample in a study of OX40 agonist ivuxolimab in advanced cancers. Clones were sequenced by immunoSEQ multiplex PCR, and TCRdb holds only the in-frame ones, with some missing. The data hold about 48,000 clones, with around 90% observed a single time. Sequencing was performed on CD4+ or CD8+ T cells sorted from blood, taken in a trial of the OX40 agonist ivuxolimab. The receptor source for this set is an adult with an advanced solid tumor such as melanoma, head and neck, liver or kidney cancer.

The V gene is TRBV15, the J gene TRBJ1-5, with 9 bases lining up with TRBD1. Germline V gene data show CDR1 as LNHNV and CDR2 as YYDKDF (reference sequence). This CDR3 is 16 amino acids long. Trimming took 0 bases from V and 3 from J; bases not matched to a gene: 3. The CDR3 is CATSRDRDRVNQPQHF. CDR3 DNA sequence: TGTGCCACCAGCAGAGATAGGGACAGGGTCAATCAGCCCCAGCATTTT.

CDR3 sequence reads: CASSLGFAGSLTYEQYF. CDR3 in DNA: TGTGCCAGCAGCTTGGGGTTTGCGGGCAGTCTCACCTACGAGCAGTACTTC. The V call is TRBV5-8, the J call TRBJ2-7; perhaps TRBD2 as D (5 bases). This CDR3 spans 17 amino acids. V was cut by 0 bases and J by 2 bases, with 18 bases left in between. Germline V gene data show CDR1 as SGHTS and CDR2 as YDEGEE.

This chain connects TRBV5-8 to TRBJ1-3, with D unclear. CDR3 length: 13 amino acids. The germline V gene encodes CDR1 SGHTS and CDR2 YDEGEE. V gave up 3 bases and J gave up 1 base, with 5 bases separating them. The CDR3: CASSYGSGNTIYF. The CDR3 region has the DNA TGTGCCAGCAGCTATGGGTCTGGAAACACCATATATTTT.

The V call is TRBV5-1, the J call TRBJ2-1, with D maybe TRBD2 (5 bases). Germline V gene data show CDR1 as SGHRS and CDR2 as YFSETQ. The CDR3 runs 15 residues. V was shortened by 0 bases and J by 0 bases, with 7 bases between the two germline ends. CDR3 nucleotide sequence: TGCGCCAGCAGCTTGGGGGAGAGCTCCTACAATGAGCAGTTCTTC. The encoded protein is CASSLGESSYNEQFF.

V usage is TRBV27 and J usage is TRBJ2-5, with D maybe TRBD2 (5 bases). The V and J ends lost 0 bases and 5 bases respectively, with 13 bases between them. The CDR3 contains 15 residues. Per germline, CDR1 MNHEY and CDR2 SMNVEV (reference sequence). CDR3 sequence reads: CASSLSPGEGETQYF. The CDR3 DNA reads as TGTGCCAGCAGTTTATCGCCCGGGGAAGGGGAGACCCAGTACTTC.

This chain's CDR3 is CASSPTRGRAQPGNTIYF. CDR3 DNA sequence: TGTGCCAGCTCACCAACACGGGGGAGGGCGCAACCTGGAAACACCATATATTTT. This chain links TRBV18 with TRBJ1-3; tentative D call: TRBD1 (5 bases). Germline lookup yields CDR1 KGHSH and CDR2 LQKENI. The germline V and J ends were trimmed by 2 bases and 2 bases, with 19 bases remaining between them. The length of the CDR3 is 18 residues.

The rearrangement joins TRBV14 to TRBJ1-2; D not resolved. V gave up 4 bases and J gave up 3 bases, with 15 bases separating them. This CDR3 spans 15 amino acids. The germline V gene has CDR1 SGHDN and CDR2 FVKESK. The CDR3 loop reads CASSLPPVKDYGYTF. CDR3 coding DNA: TGTGCCAGCAGCCTCCCGCCGGTTAAGGACTATGGCTACACCTTC.

The chain couples TRBV15 to TRBJ2-5; TRBD1 agrees at 9 bases. The CDR3 has 17 residues. CDR1 is LNHNV, CDR2 YYDKDF, per germline (reference sequence). Trimming removed 5 bases from V and 5 bases from J; junction bases left unmatched: 15. This CDR3 reads CATSLSGWGQGGETQYF. CDR3 sequence (DNA): TGTGCCACCAGCCTTAGCGGCTGGGGACAGGGTGGGGAGACCCAGTACTTC. Combining the CDR3 with reference TRBV15 and TRBJ2-5 gives the whole variable domain DAMVIQNPRYQVTQFGKPVTLSCSQTLNHNVMYWYQQKSSQAPKLLFHYYDKDFNNEADTPDNFQSRRPNTSFCFLDIRSPGLGDTAMYLCATSLSGWGQGGETQYFGPGTRLLVL.

The chain is built from TRBV6-1 and TRBJ1-4, with D maybe TRBD1 (5 bases). The CDR3 covers 13 residues. The V end was cut by 1 base, the J end by 7 bases, with 7 bases between. From germline, CDR1 is MNHNS and CDR2 SASEGT. The CDR3 region is CASSEVGGEKLFF. In nucleotides, the CDR3 is TGTGCCAGCAGTGAAGTCGGGGGTGAAAAACTGTTTTTT.

This chain connects TRBV27 to TRBJ1-1, with D unclear. V lost 8 bases and J 1 base, leaving 5 bases between the germline ends. This CDR3 has 11 residues. The germline gives CDR1 MNHEY, CDR2 SMNVEV (reference sequence). Written as DNA, the CDR3 is TGTGCCAGCGGCAAGAACACTGAAGCTTTCTTT. It yields the protein CASGKNTEAFF.

The CDR3 reads CASSLGQDRDGYTF. CDR3 coding DNA: TGTGCCAGCAGCCTCGGCCAGGACAGGGATGGCTACACCTTC. The V and J genes are TRBV5-6 and TRBJ1-2; 8 bases match TRBD1. Germline V CDR1 and CDR2: SGHDT, YYEEEE. V lost 4 bases to trimming and J lost 6 bases; unmatched junction nucleotides: 8. The CDR3 runs to 14 residues.

The V call is TRBV27, the J call TRBJ1-5, with D hard to call. Germline V CDR1 and CDR2: MNHEY, SMNVEV (reference sequence). The V and J ends lost 2 bases and 0 bases respectively, with 8 bases between them. The CDR3 totals 15 residues. The CDR3 protein is CASSLEGTSNQPQHF. CDR3 sequence (DNA): TGTGCCAGCAGTTTAGAGGGAACTAGCAATCAGCCCCAGCATTTT.

The chain carries TRBV7-9 and TRBJ2-5, with D perhaps being TRBD1 or TRBD2 (6 bases each). The germline V gene has CDR1 SEHNR and CDR2 FQNEAQ (reference sequence). This CDR3 has 15 residues. The V end lost 4 bases, the J end lost 5 bases, and 17 bases lay between the germline ends. The CDR3 loop is CASSSKLGGMETQYF. CDR3 bases: TGTGCCAGCAGCTCCAAACTAGGGGGGATGGAGACCCAGTACTTC.

The CDR3 DNA follows: TGTGCCAGCTCACCCGAGGTTCAAGGCACAGATACGCAGTATTTT. Protein: CASSPEVQGTDTQYF. The rearrangement uses TRBV18 and TRBJ2-3; D is unclear. Per germline, CDR1 KGHSH and CDR2 LQKENI. Deletions cut 3 bases from V and 1 base from J, with 11 bases between. CDR3 length: 15 amino acids.

The chain has TRBV7-9 and TRBJ1-4; 8 bases align to TRBD1. Germline V CDR1 and CDR2: SEHNR, FQNEAQ (reference sequence). Unmatched junction bases numbered 6, after V lost 5 bases and J lost 1 base. The CDR3 is 16 residues long. The CDR3 loop reads CASSEGQGRTNEKLFF. Here the CDR3 DNA reads TGTGCCAGCAGCGAAGGACAGGGTCGAACTAATGAAAAACTGTTTTTT.

This chain connects TRBV5-4 to TRBJ2-5, with 7 bases that match TRBD2. V gave up 1 base and J gave up 5 bases; unmatched junction bases: 5. The CDR3 covers 14 residues. Looked up from germline, CDR1 is SGHNT and CDR2 is YYREEE (reference sequence). CDR3 sequence: CASSLTGGLETQYF. Written as DNA, the CDR3 is TGTGCCAGCAGCTTGACCGGGGGGTTGGAGACCCAGTACTTC.

V gene TRBV19 combines with J gene TRBJ1-3; the D is unclear. This CDR3 region has 13 residues. CDR1 is LNHDA and CDR2 is SQIVND in the germline V gene (reference sequence). V was clipped by 3 bases and J by 0 bases, with 3 bases between them. The CDR3 coding sequence is TGTGCCAGTAGTATGAACTCTGGAAACACCATATATTTT. Protein product: CASSMNSGNTIYF.

This chain joins TRBV19 and TRBJ1-1; D uncertain. The CDR3 has 14 amino acids. Germline CDR1 reads LNHDA; CDR2 reads SQIVND (reference sequence). V was shortened by 3 bases and J by 4 bases, with 12 bases between the two germline ends. In nucleotides, the CDR3 is TGTGCCAGTAGTATGGGTGGGCTGGGCACTGAAGCTTTCTTT. This sequence encodes CASSMGGLGTEAFF.

V usage is TRBV7-9 and J usage is TRBJ2-5, with D uncertain. The CDR3 is 14 amino acids. Deletions cut 1 base from V and 2 bases from J, with 8 bases between. Germline V gene sequence: CDR1 SEHNR, CDR2 FQNEAQ (reference sequence). The CDR3 coding sequence is TGTGCCAGCAGCTTAGTAACGGCTCAAGAGACCCAGTACTTC. As protein: CASSLVTAQETQYF.

This chain links TRBV11-2 with TRBJ1-1; 8 positions agree with TRBD1. V shed 0 bases and J 6 bases; nucleotides not matched to a gene: 9. The CDR3 spans 16 residues. Germline V gene lookup returns CDR1 SGHAT and CDR2 FQNNGV. The CDR3 here is CASSLEWTGSYPEAFF. DNA for the CDR3: TGTGCCAGCAGCTTAGAATGGACAGGGAGTTACCCTGAAGCTTTCTTT.

The chain carries TRBV5-6 and TRBJ1-5; D is ambiguous. Per the germline V gene, CDR1 is SGHDT and CDR2 is YYEEEE. The CDR3 is 15 residues long. Trimming took off 2 bases at V and 3 bases at J, with 12 bases between the two ends. For the CDR3, the DNA is TGTGCCAGCAGCTTTGGAGGGCTACTCAATCAGCCCCAGCATTTT. Translating gives CASSFGGLLNQPQHF.

The chain has TRBV7-9 and TRBJ2-4; 10 positions match TRBD2. Trimming removed 4 bases from V and 7 bases from J; junction bases left unmatched: 10. The CDR3 extends over 16 amino acids. The V gene's germline CDR1 is SEHNR and CDR2 FQNEAQ (reference sequence). CDR3 DNA: TGTGCCAGCAGCTCTGAGAGCGGGGGGGCCAGGAACATTCAGTACTTC. It translates to CASSSESGGARNIQYF.

The chain is built from TRBV15 and TRBJ1-5, with D uncertain. This CDR3 region has 15 residues. Trimming shortened V by 2 bases and J by 2 bases, and 10 bases separated the two germline ends. The V gene's germline CDR1 is LNHNV and CDR2 YYDKDF (reference sequence). The CDR3 is CATSRRSGGNQPQHF. CDR3 DNA: TGTGCCACCAGCAGAAGGTCTGGTGGCAATCAGCCCCAGCATTTT.

The rearrangement links TRBV11-2 to TRBJ2-7; 7 nucleotides line up with TRBD1. Germline CDR1 reads SGHAT; CDR2 reads FQNNGV. The trim removed 3 bases at V and 0 bases at J, leaving 5 bases unmatched. The CDR3 covers 15 residues. CDR3 residues: CASSLQGQASYEQYF. The DNA for the CDR3 is TGTGCCAGCAGCTTGCAAGGACAGGCCTCCTACGAGCAGTACTTC.

The chain carries TRBV9 and TRBJ2-1; D perhaps matches TRBD2 (6 bases). Germline V gives CDR1 SGDLS, CDR2 YYNGEE. The CDR3 covers 11 residues. Trimming took off 4 bases at V and 10 bases at J, with 9 bases between the two ends. The CDR3 reads CASSSREEQFF. The CDR3 nucleotides are TGTGCCAGCAGCTCCCGGGAGGAGCAGTTCTTC. Full variable domain (remainder filled in from reference TRBV9 and TRBJ2-1): DSGVTQTPKHLITATGQRVTLRCSPRSGDLSVYWYQQSLDQGLQFLIQYYNGEERAKGNILERFSAQQFPDLHSELNLSSLELGDSALYFCASSSREEQFFGPGTRLTVL.

This rearrangement joins TRBV19 to TRBJ2-1, with 7 bases fitting TRBD2. Germline V gene lookup returns CDR1 LNHDA and CDR2 SQIVND (reference sequence). The CDR3 has 14 amino acids. J lost 4 bases, V lost 6 bases, and 6 bases had no gene match. CDR3 sequence (DNA): TGTGCCAGTAGCGTCAACGGGGGGTACAATGAGCAGTTCTTC. This translates into CASSVNGGYNEQFF.

The count of this clone is one. The V call is TRBV9, the J call TRBJ1-6, with a tentative D call TRBD1 (5 bases). The V gene lost 4 bases and the J gene lost 2 bases, with 10 bases spanning the gap. The CDR3 totals 15 residues. In germline, CDR1 is SGDLS, CDR2 YYNGEE. The CDR3 loop is CASSLQATYNSPLHF. CDR3 coding DNA: TGTGCCAGCAGCCTACAGGCCACCTATAATTCACCCCTCCACTTT.

The chain combines TRBV27 with TRBJ2-5; TRBD2 agrees at 14 bases. CDR1 is MNHEY and CDR2 is SMNVEV in the germline V gene (reference sequence). The CDR3 is 16 amino acids. J lost 5 bases, V lost 5 bases, and 7 bases had no gene match. As DNA, the CDR3 is TGTGCCAGCAGTCCCCGACTAGCGGGGGGGCCGGAGACCCAGTACTTC. This gives the protein CASSPRLAGGPETQYF.

V is TRBV27 and J is TRBJ1-5, with a weak D call TRBD1 (5 bases). There are 14 residues in the CDR3. V lost 6 bases and J 4 bases, leaving 13 bases between the germline ends. Germline loops: CDR1 MNHEY, CDR2 SMNVEV (reference sequence). This CDR3 is CASRSQGWNQPQHF. The CDR3 DNA reads as TGTGCCAGCAGGTCGCAGGGATGGAATCAGCCCCAGCATTTT.

The chain employs TRBV14 and TRBJ1-4; 9 bases match TRBD1. The CDR3 has 15 amino acids. CDR1 is SGHDN, CDR2 FVKESK, per germline. J was trimmed by 7 bases and V by 4 bases; bases with no gene match: 7. CDR3: CASSPKTGGIEKLFF. The CDR3 DNA sequence: TGTGCCAGCAGCCCAAAGACAGGGGGAATTGAAAAACTGTTTTTT.

The chain recombines TRBV2 with TRBJ1-2, with D uncertain. The germline gives CDR1 SNHLY, CDR2 FYNNEI. This CDR3 spans 13 amino acids. V was clipped by 1 base and J by 4 bases, with 7 bases between them. The CDR3 region has the DNA TGTGCCAGCAGTGAAGAAGGACCCTATGGCTACACCTTC. This encodes CASSEEGPYGYTF.

The V call is TRBV27, the J call TRBJ2-1; D remains unclear. This CDR3 contains 14 residues. V dropped 0 bases and J dropped 7 bases, with 10 bases sitting between them. Germline V gives CDR1 MNHEY, CDR2 SMNVEV (reference sequence). The CDR3 loop reads CASSLSSRSNEQFF. The CDR3, as DNA: TGTGCCAGCAGTTTATCTAGCCGTTCTAATGAGCAGTTCTTC.